One and the same sample provided the 31 T cell receptor beta chains below, sequenced in a study of blood T cell repertoires in COVID-19. Here immunoSEQ multiplex PCR was the method, and the copy in TCRdb shows in-frame clones only, minus some. Of around 80,000 clones in the sample, roughly 77% were seen once. Sequencing was carried out using peripheral blood. All receptors come from a man aged 50 or older with active or convalescent COVID-19.

This rearrangement joins TRBV28 to TRBJ2-7, with 9 positions matching TRBD1. The CDR3 runs to 14 residues. J was trimmed by 7 bases and V by 8 bases; bases with no gene match: 12. The germline gives CDR1 MDHEN, CDR2 SYDVKM. The CDR3 DNA reads as TGTGCCAGCGGCATGACAGGGGGAGTATTGGAGCAGTACTTC. Amino acids: CASGMTGGVLEQYF.

The rearrangement links TRBV30 to TRBJ2-5; weak D call: TRBD2 (6 bases). CDR1 and CDR2 (germline): GTSNPN, SVGIG (reference sequence). Trimming took off 3 bases at V and 5 bases at J, with 13 bases between the two ends. This CDR3 has 13 amino acids. The CDR3 DNA reads as TGTGCCTGGAGGTCGGAGGGCAAGGAGACCCAGTACTTC. It specifies CAWRSEGKETQYF.

The genes are TRBV11-1 and TRBJ1-6; TRBD1 matches 9 bases. Germline assignment: CDR1 SGHAT and CDR2 FQDESV (reference sequence). The CDR3 runs to 14 residues. With 5 bases clipped from V and 9 bases from J, the junction kept 5 bases outside the gene matches. The CDR3 DNA follows: TGTGCCAGCAGCCGGGGACAGGGAAGTTCACCCCTCCACTTT. Translated, it gives CASSRGQGSSPLHF.

This clone was recorded a few times. The chain has TRBV5-4 and TRBJ1-2; TRBD1 matches 10 bases. This CDR3 has 15 residues. V lost 7 bases, J lost 4 bases, and 10 bases stayed unmatched. CDR1 SGHNT and CDR2 YYREEE come from the germline V gene (reference sequence). The CDR3 spells CASSHGRDRGYGYTF. As DNA, the CDR3 is TGTGCCAGCTCCCATGGTCGGGACAGGGGCTATGGCTACACCTTC.

The chain is built from TRBV27 and TRBJ2-5; D is ambiguous. The CDR3 runs to 13 residues. Trimming took off 6 bases at V and 3 bases at J, with 11 bases between the two ends. From germline, CDR1 is MNHEY and CDR2 SMNVEV (reference sequence). This CDR3 reads CASREADKETQYF. CDR3 nucleotides: TGTGCCAGCAGAGAGGCGGATAAAGAGACCCAGTACTTC.

V is TRBV15 and J is TRBJ1-1; D gene unclear. CDR3 length: 17 amino acids. Germline V CDR1 and CDR2: LNHNV, YYDKDF (reference sequence). V gave up 0 bases and J gave up 0 bases, with 14 bases separating them. The CDR3 nucleotides read TGTGCCACCAGCAGAGATTCAGGAACAGCCGTGAACACTGAAGCTTTCTTT. It is translated as CATSRDSGTAVNTEAFF.

This chain links TRBV6-5 with TRBJ2-1; TRBD2 matches 9 bases. CDR1 MNHEY and CDR2 SVGAGI come from the germline V gene. The CDR3 contains 15 residues. With V trimmed by 0 bases and J by 4 bases, 1 base remained unmatched. This CDR3 is CASSYSSGGYNEQFF. The CDR3 coding sequence is TGTGCCAGCAGTTACTCAAGCGGGGGGTACAATGAGCAGTTCTTC.

The rearrangement uses TRBV5-1 and TRBJ2-6; TRBD1 matches at 11 bases. CDR3 length: 18 residues. The V segment lost 3 bases and the J segment 2 bases; nucleotides outside the gene matches: 7. Germline CDR1 reads SGHRS; CDR2 reads YFSETQ. The DNA for the CDR3 is TGCGCCAGCAGCTCGGGACAGGGGGTGAAAGCTGGGGCCAACGTCCTGACTTTC. Encoded protein: CASSSGQGVKAGANVLTF.

This clone has just one count. The chain carries TRBV5-6 and TRBJ2-4, with D possibly TRBD1 on 5 matching bases. V dropped 0 bases and J dropped 0 bases, with 10 bases sitting between them. The germline V gene has CDR1 SGHDT and CDR2 YYEEEE. There are 16 residues in the CDR3. CDR3 protein: CASSLVPTGAKNIQYF. The CDR3 nucleotides read TGTGCCAGCAGCTTGGTGCCTACAGGAGCCAAAAACATTCAGTACTTC. Filled out from reference TRBV5-6 and TRBJ2-4, the complete variable domain reads DAGVTQSPTHLIKTRGQQVTLRCSPKSGHDTVSWYQQALGQGPQFIFQYYEEEERQRGNFPDRFSGHQFPNYSSELNVNALLLGDSALYLCASSLVPTGAKNIQYFGAGTRLSVL.

The V gene is TRBV7-3, the J gene TRBJ2-1; TRBD2 matches 8 bases. CDR3 size: 19 residues. With V trimmed by 1 base and J by 5 bases, 16 bases remained unmatched. From germline, CDR1 is SGHTA and CDR2 FQGTGA. The DNA for the CDR3 is TGTGCCAGCAGCTTAAGAAAGGGAGAGGGCGGGGGGCCCCACAATGAGCAGTTCTTC. Translating gives CASSLRKGEGGGPHNEQFF.

This chain connects TRBV6-6 to TRBJ1-3; D not resolved. Germline assignment: CDR1 MNHNY and CDR2 SVGAGI (reference sequence). Trimming left V 6 bases short and J 4 bases short, with 7 bases between. The CDR3 consists of 12 residues. CDR3 in amino acids: CASRLRGNTIYF. CDR3 DNA: TGTGCCAGCAGACTCCGGGGAAACACCATATATTTT.

The V call is TRBV9, the J call TRBJ2-3, with 8 bases matching TRBD2. Germline assignment: CDR1 SGDLS and CDR2 YYNGEE. The J segment lost 4 bases and the V segment lost 3 bases, leaving 1 base of the junction unmatched. The CDR3 extends over 13 amino acids. CDR3 residues: CASSETSADTQYF. In DNA form, the CDR3 reads TGTGCCAGCAGCGAGACTAGCGCAGATACGCAGTATTTT.

This clone has just one count. V is TRBV4-3 and J is TRBJ2-1; 10 bases match TRBD1. This CDR3 is 15 amino acids long. With 4 bases clipped from V and 5 bases from J, the junction kept 5 bases outside the gene matches. Germline assignment: CDR1 LGHNA and CDR2 YSLEER. The CDR3 DNA reads TGCGCCAGCAGCCCGACAGGGGGCCGGCACAATGAGCAGTTCTTC. Protein product: CASSPTGGRHNEQFF.

This chain links TRBV7-2 with TRBJ2-1; 11 nucleotides agree with TRBD1. The CDR3 extends over 14 amino acids. Per the germline V gene, CDR1 is SGHTA and CDR2 is FQGNSA. J gave up 8 bases and V 5 bases, and 5 bases lay outside the gene matches. The DNA for the CDR3 is TGTGCCAGCAGCCTTGGACAGGGGGCATATGAGCAGTTCTTC. Amino acid sequence: CASSLGQGAYEQFF.

The chain couples TRBV4-3 to TRBJ2-7; 8 bases agree with TRBD1. V trimming: 0 bases; J trimming: 1 base; junction bases outside the gene matches: 5. CDR3 length equals 16 residues. Germline V gene lookup returns CDR1 LGHNA and CDR2 YSLEER. CDR3 amino acids: CASSQEDRGGSYEQYF. CDR3 nucleotides: TGCGCCAGCAGCCAAGAAGACAGGGGCGGATCCTACGAGCAGTACTTC.

The chain carries TRBV10-3 and TRBJ1-1, with 7 nucleotides matching TRBD1. CDR3 size: 13 residues. The germline CDR1 and CDR2 sequences are ENHRY and SYGVKD. The V gene end was trimmed by 5 bases and the J gene end by 1 base; junction bases not matched to a gene: 1. Here the CDR3 reads CAISYRGNTEAFF. The CDR3 bases are TGTGCCATCAGTTACAGGGGGAACACTGAAGCTTTCTTT.

The CDR3 DNA sequence: TGCGCCAGCAGTCAAAAAGGGACAGAAGTTTATTCACCCCTCCACTTT. It translates to CASSQKGTEVYSPLHF. The chain is built from TRBV23-1 and TRBJ1-6, with 7 bases matching TRBD1. TRBV23-1 is placed among ORFs of uncertain function. The V gene end was trimmed by 2 bases and the J gene end by 8 bases; junction bases not matched to a gene: 9. CDR3 length: 16 residues.

The rearrangement links TRBV9 to TRBJ2-1; possibly TRBD2 for D (5 bases). V lost 0 bases and J 2 bases, leaving 15 bases between the germline ends. Germline assignment: CDR1 SGDLS and CDR2 YYNGEE. The CDR3 has 17 residues. The CDR3 region has the DNA TGTGCCAGCAGCGTAGGAGGGTATGAGGGAACCTACAATGAGCAGTTCTTC. Translation gives CASSVGGYEGTYNEQFF.

The genes are TRBV4-3 and TRBJ2-2; 7 nucleotides match TRBD1. The junction had 14 bases not matched to a gene; V was cut back by 9 bases and J by 7 bases. The germline V gene encodes CDR1 LGHNA and CDR2 YSLEER. CDR3 size: 15 residues. CDR3 protein: CASKKGATKGGELFF. The CDR3 DNA sequence: TGCGCCAGTAAAAAGGGGGCAACAAAGGGCGGGGAGCTGTTTTTT.

The CDR3 spells CASSLGTEGYQPQHF. CDR3 DNA: TGTGCCAGCAGCTTAGGAACGGAGGGTTATCAGCCCCAGCATTTT. This rearrangement joins TRBV7-8 to TRBJ1-5; no clear D. The CDR3 is made up of 15 amino acids. Germline values: CDR1 SGHVS, CDR2 FQNEAQ. V lost 1 base, J lost 5 bases, and 12 bases lay in between.

The chain carries TRBV5-1 and TRBJ1-1, with D hard to call. Germline assignment: CDR1 SGHRS and CDR2 YFSETQ. V lost 2 bases to trimming and J lost 3 bases, with 11 bases between them. The CDR3 is made up of 14 amino acids. In DNA, the CDR3 is TGCGCCAGCAGCTTCCGGCCAGGCGACACTGAAGCTTTCTTT. This sequence encodes CASSFRPGDTEAFF. The complete variable domain, with remaining parts taken from reference TRBV5-1 and TRBJ1-1, reads KAGVTQTPRYLIKTRGQQVTLSCSPISGHRSVSWYQQTPGQGLQFLFEYFSETQRNKGNFPGRFSGRQFSNSRSEMNVSTLELGDSALYLCASSFRPGDTEAFFGQGTRLTVV.

This clone was detected only once. This chain uses TRBV5-6 with TRBJ2-5; 9 nucleotides agree with TRBD2. The CDR3 covers 16 residues. In germline, CDR1 is SGHDT, CDR2 YYEEEE. The ends lost 4 bases at V and 6 bases at J; junction bases unmatched: 13. The CDR3 protein is CASSVAWRGGEKTQYF. The CDR3 coding sequence is TGTGCCAGCAGCGTTGCGTGGCGGGGGGGCGAGAAGACCCAGTACTTC.

This chain joins TRBV6-5 and TRBJ2-7; 10 nucleotides line up with TRBD1. V shed 6 bases and J 5 bases; nucleotides not matched to a gene: 4. CDR1 and CDR2 (germline): MNHEY, SVGAGI. The CDR3 has 13 residues. The CDR3 DNA reads TGTGCCAGCAGCCCCGGGACAGGGGACGAGCAGTACTTC. Its translation: CASSPGTGDEQYF.

The V call is TRBV9, the J call TRBJ2-1, with 8 bases fitting TRBD2. V gave up 0 bases and J gave up 2 bases; unmatched junction bases: 4. This CDR3 contains 16 residues. Per the germline V gene, CDR1 is SGDLS and CDR2 is YYNGEE. Here the CDR3 reads CASSVGWRGAYNEQFF. In DNA, the CDR3 is TGTGCCAGCAGCGTAGGTTGGCGGGGGGCCTACAATGAGCAGTTCTTC.

V and J are TRBV6-2 or TRBV6-3 and TRBJ2-3; weak D call: TRBD2 (6 bases). CDR3 length: 18 amino acids. Per germline, CDR1 MNHEY and CDR2 SVGEGT. The germline V and J ends were trimmed by 4 bases and 2 bases, with 22 bases remaining between them. CDR3 in DNA: TGTGCCAGCAGTTTCCTACCCACGACTAGTGGGGACACAGATACGCAGTATTTT. It yields the protein CASSFLPTTSGDTDTQYF.

The chain combines TRBV7-2 with TRBJ1-1, with D unclear. Between the trimmed V and J ends, which lost 1 base and 3 bases, there was a span of 9 bases. This CDR3 contains 14 residues. Germline V gene lookup returns CDR1 SGHTA and CDR2 FQGNSA. The CDR3 nucleotides are TGTGCCAGCAGCTTAGGAGGACTGGACACTGAAGCTTTCTTT. It is translated as CASSLGGLDTEAFF.

This sequence joins TRBV30 and TRBJ2-7; 11 bases agree with TRBD2. Looked up from germline, CDR1 is GTSNPN and CDR2 is SVGIG (reference sequence). The V and J ends lost 4 bases and 2 bases, in that order; junction bases with no gene match: 4. The length of the CDR3 is 14 residues. In nucleotides, the CDR3 is TGTGCCTGGACTAGCGGGGGGCGAACCTACGAGCAGTACTTC. Translating gives CAWTSGGRTYEQYF.

This sequence joins TRBV3-1 (or the pseudogene TRBV3-2) and TRBJ2-3; 7 bases align to TRBD2. The V gene's germline CDR1 is LGHDT and CDR2 YNNKEL (reference sequence). V dropped 4 bases and J dropped 4; count of bases not matched to a gene: 11. CDR3 length: 16 residues. CDR3 region: CASSRRNGGTADTQYF. In DNA, the CDR3 is TGTGCCAGCAGCCGGCGGAACGGGGGGACGGCAGATACGCAGTATTTT.

CDR3 DNA sequence: TGCAGTGCTAGTTACCCTAGCGCGGGTTTCAGCTCCTACGAGCAGTACTTC. Protein: CSASYPSAGFSSYEQYF. The V and J genes are TRBV20-1 and TRBJ2-7; perhaps TRBD2 as D (6 bases). The CDR3 consists of 17 residues. In germline, CDR1 is DFQATT, CDR2 SNEGSKA (reference sequence). Trimming removed 3 bases at V and 0 bases at J, with 21 bases between.

The V and J genes are TRBV7-3 and TRBJ2-5; D remains unclear. Germline lookup yields CDR1 SGHTA and CDR2 FQGTGA. The V end lost 2 bases, the J end lost 1 base, and 5 bases lay between the germline ends. The CDR3 runs 13 residues. The chain's CDR3 is CASSLSPQETQYF. CDR3 in DNA: TGTGCCAGCAGCTTATCTCCCCAAGAGACCCAGTACTTC.

J is TRBJ2-7 and V is TRBV19; 10 bases line up with TRBD1. Trimming removed 3 bases from V and 5 bases from J; junction bases left unmatched: 4. Per germline, CDR1 LNHDA and CDR2 SQIVND (reference sequence). The CDR3 contains 14 residues. The CDR3 DNA reads as TGTGCCAGTAGTATCGGGACAGGGGCAAACGAGCAGTACTTC. Its translation: CASSIGTGANEQYF.